This T cell receptor beta chain originates from a study of cytomegalovirus exposure and HLA in healthy donors. Study outcomes and limitations: Several top significant clusters appeared, in a later analysis, to be linked to common viral pathogens. TCR beta V- and J-gene trimming was later associated with a missense DCLRE1C variant. Indistinguishable V segments, including TRBV6-2 and TRBV6-3, were excluded. Presence/absence analyses supposed approximately even sequencing depth among donors.

Trimming took off 4 bases at V and 0 bases at J, with 12 bases between the two ends. Germline loops: CDR1 SGHNT, CDR2 YENEEA. The CDR3 has 15 amino acids. PCR amplification relied on 60 Vbeta primers (plus 13 Jbeta primers). Profiled with immunoSEQ multiplex PCR; TCRdb holds only in-frame clones, not every one. Its listing shows 130,000 or so clones. Notes on this clone: What it recognizes is unknown.

The sequenced sample consisted of PBMCs. This chain connects TRBV11-3 to TRBJ1-2; D uncertain. The sequence was obtained from a man aged 18 to 30 in good health and CMV-seronegative. CDR3 coding DNA: TGTGCCAGCAGCTCCTCGTGGGCAGCTAACTATGGCTACACCTTC. Its translation is CASSSSWAANYGYTF. Using reference TRBV11-3 and TRBJ1-2 for the parts outside the CDR3, the full variable domain is EAGVVQSPRYKIIEKKQPVAFWCNPISGHNTLYWYLQNLGQGPELLIRYENEEAVDDSQLPKDRFSAERLKGVDSTLKIQPAELGDSAVYLCASSSSWAANYGYTFGSGTRLTVV.